This T cell receptor beta chain was documented in a study of CXCR3-negative and CXCR3-positive naive CD8 T cells. CDR3 size: 14 residues. CDR1 and CDR2 from the germline V gene are LGHNA and YNFKEQ. UMI-labeled 5' RACE yielded the TRB cDNA libraries. After re-calling the 5' RACE reads, TCRdb lists one entry per CDR3 protein, DNA absent. This sample carries tens of thousands of distinct CDR3 sequences, with around 1.6% going to the ten biggest clones. V usage is TRBV4-2 and J usage is TRBJ2-5; checking the TCRdb D call of TRBD1 is not possible without DNA. The TCR sequence derives from a human donor in good health. Some clones in this sample may be carry-over from other donors' samples. Sequenced input: naive CXCR3- CD8+ T cells from blood. Subset: CD45RO-CCR7+CD27+CD95- naive CD8+ T cells lacking CXCR3 (TNR3-). CDR3 protein: CASSPLGASETQYF.